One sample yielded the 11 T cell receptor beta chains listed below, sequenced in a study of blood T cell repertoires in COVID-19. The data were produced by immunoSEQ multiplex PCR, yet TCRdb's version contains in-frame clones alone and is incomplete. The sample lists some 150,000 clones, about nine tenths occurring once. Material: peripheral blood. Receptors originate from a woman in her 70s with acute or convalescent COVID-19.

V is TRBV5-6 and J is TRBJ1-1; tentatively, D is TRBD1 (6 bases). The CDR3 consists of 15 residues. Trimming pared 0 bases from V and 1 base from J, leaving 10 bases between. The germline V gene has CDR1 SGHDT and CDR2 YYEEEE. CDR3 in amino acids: CASSLVGGENTEAFF. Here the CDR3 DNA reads TGTGCCAGCAGCTTGGTTGGGGGCGAGAACACTGAAGCTTTCTTT.

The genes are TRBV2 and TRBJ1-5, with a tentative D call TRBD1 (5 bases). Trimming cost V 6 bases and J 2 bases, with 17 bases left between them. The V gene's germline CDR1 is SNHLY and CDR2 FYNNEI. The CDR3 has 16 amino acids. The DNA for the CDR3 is TGTGCCAGCAGGGTTGACAGATTGAGGCGCAATCAGCCCCAGCATTTT. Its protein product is CASRVDRLRRNQPQHF.

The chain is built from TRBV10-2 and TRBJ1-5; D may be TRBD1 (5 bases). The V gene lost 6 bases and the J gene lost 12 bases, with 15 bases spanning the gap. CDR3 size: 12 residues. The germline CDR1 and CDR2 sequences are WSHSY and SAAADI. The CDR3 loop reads CASSGGGPFQHF. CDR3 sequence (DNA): TGCGCCAGCAGCGGGGGGGGACCGTTCCAGCATTTT.

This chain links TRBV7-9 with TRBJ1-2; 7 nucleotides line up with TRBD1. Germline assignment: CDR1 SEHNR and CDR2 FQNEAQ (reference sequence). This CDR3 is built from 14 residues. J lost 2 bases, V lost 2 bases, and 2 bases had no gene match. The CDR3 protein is CASSLMGQNYGYTF. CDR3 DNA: TGTGCCAGCAGCTTAATGGGACAGAACTATGGCTACACCTTC. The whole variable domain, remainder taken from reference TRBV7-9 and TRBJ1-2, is DTGVSQNPRHKITKRGQNVTFRCDPISEHNRLYWYRQTLGQGPEFLTYFQNEAQLEKSRLLSDRFSAERPKGSFSTLEIQRTEQGDSAMYLCASSLMGQNYGYTFGSGTRLTVV.

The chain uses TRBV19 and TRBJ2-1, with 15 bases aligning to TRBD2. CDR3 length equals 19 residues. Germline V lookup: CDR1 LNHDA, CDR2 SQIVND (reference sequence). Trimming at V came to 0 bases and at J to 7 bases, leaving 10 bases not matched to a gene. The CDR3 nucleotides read TGTGCCAGTAGTATAGATTGGGCCGGACTAGCGGGGGGGTTGAATGAGCAGTTCTTC. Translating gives CASSIDWAGLAGGLNEQFF.

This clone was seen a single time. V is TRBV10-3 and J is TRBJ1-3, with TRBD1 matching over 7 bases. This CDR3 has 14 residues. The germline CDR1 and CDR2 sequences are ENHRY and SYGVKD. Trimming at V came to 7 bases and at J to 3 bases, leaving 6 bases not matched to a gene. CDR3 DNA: TGTGCCATCAAAGAGGGACAGTTTGGAAACACCATATATTTT. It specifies CAIKEGQFGNTIYF.

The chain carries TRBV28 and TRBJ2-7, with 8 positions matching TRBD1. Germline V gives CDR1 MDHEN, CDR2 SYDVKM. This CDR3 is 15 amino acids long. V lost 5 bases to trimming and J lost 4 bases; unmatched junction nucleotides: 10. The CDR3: CASSPRTGKEYEQYV. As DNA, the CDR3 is TGTGCCAGCAGTCCCCGGACAGGGAAGGAGTACGAGCAGTACGTC.

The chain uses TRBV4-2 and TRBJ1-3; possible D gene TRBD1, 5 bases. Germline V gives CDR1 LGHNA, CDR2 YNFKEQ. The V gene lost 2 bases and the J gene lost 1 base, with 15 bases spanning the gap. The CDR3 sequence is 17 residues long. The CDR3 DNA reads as TGTGCCAGCAGCCAAACCCCGACAGCAGGGTCTGGAAACACCATATATTTT. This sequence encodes CASSQTPTAGSGNTIYF.

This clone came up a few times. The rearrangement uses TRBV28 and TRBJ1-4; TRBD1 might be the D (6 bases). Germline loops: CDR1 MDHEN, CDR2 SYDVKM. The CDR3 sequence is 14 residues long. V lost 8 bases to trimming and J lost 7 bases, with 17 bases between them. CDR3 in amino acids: CASERGGNTEKLFF. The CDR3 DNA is TGTGCCAGCGAGAGGGGGGGCAACACTGAAAAACTGTTTTTT.

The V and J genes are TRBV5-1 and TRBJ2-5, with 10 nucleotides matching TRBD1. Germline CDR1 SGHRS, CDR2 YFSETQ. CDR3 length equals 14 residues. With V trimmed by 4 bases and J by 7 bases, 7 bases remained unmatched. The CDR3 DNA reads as TGCGCCAGCAGCATCACCGGGACAGGGGCGACCCAGTACTTC. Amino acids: CASSITGTGATQYF.

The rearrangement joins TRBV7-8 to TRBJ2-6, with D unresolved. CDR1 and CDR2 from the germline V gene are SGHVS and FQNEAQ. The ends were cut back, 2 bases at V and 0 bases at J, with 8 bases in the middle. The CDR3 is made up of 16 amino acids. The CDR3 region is CASSLMALSGANVLTF. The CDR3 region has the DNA TGTGCCAGCAGCTTAATGGCCCTCTCTGGGGCCAACGTCCTGACTTTC.